This T cell receptor beta chain was recorded in a study of CD8 T cells in Susac syndrome. The germline gives CDR1 SQVTM, CDR2 ANQGSEA. With V trimmed by 5 bases and J by 1 base, 5 bases remained unmatched. The CDR3 is 14 amino acids. Negative isolation yielded CD4+ and CD8+ T cells, and FACS enriched TEMRA cells. When the RNA was reverse transcribed, random hexamers were used with an input of about 0.5 to 1 ug. An immunoSEQ multiplex PCR amplified TCR beta CDR3 over 54 Vbeta and 13 Jbeta. TCRdb recomputed calls from the immunoSEQ multiplex PCR reads with MiXCR, one row per CDR3 protein. Among over 100,000 distinct CDR3 sequences listed, about 96% were seen once.

The sequenced sample was CD4+ T cells from PBMCs. The V and J genes are TRBV29-1 and TRBJ2-4; 7 bases map to TRBD1. The TCR was taken from a human donor in good health. CDR3 nucleotide sequence: TGCAGCGTTTTGCAACAGGGGGCCAAAAACATTCAGTACTTC. Its translation: CSVLQQGAKNIQYF. Full variable domain (outside the CDR3, taken from reference TRBV29-1 and TRBJ2-4): SAVISQKPSRDICQRGTSLTIQCQVDSQVTMMFWYRQQPGQSLTLIATANQGSEATYESGFVIDKFPISRPNLTFSTLTVSNMSPEDSSIYLCSVLQQGAKNIQYFGAGTRLSVL.